This TCR beta chain originates from a study of CD8+CD57+ T cells in acquired aplastic anemia. By flow cytometry, patients selected for sequencing had shown an expansion of CD8+CD57+ cells. Notes on the study in general: Researchers report that twenty-nine CD8+ CDR3 sequences appeared in both patients and controls.

The germline gives CDR1 DFQATT, CDR2 SNEGSKA (reference sequence). V trimming: 6 bases; J trimming: 2 bases; junction bases outside the gene matches: 3. CDR3 length: 12 residues. Genomic DNA provided the template from which TCR beta VDJ and CDR3 profiles were obtained. TCRdb re-called the reads through MiXCR, storing one row per CDR3 protein. The sample has 200,000 or so distinct CDR3 sequences; over 55% are singletons. This clonotype was found a few times. What it binds is not known. This sequence was found in a human donor with aplastic anemia. J is TRBJ1-2 and V is TRBV20-1, with TRBD1 matching over 7 bases. The sequenced sample was sorted CD4+, CD8+, or CD8+CD57+ T cells (not recorded which) from PBMCs. This CDR3 reads CSAYRGNYGYTF. CDR3 nucleotides: TGCAGTGCATACAGGGGCAACTATGGCTACACCTTC.